Listed here are 6 T cell receptor beta chains from one sample, sequenced in a study of blood T cells in healthy people across ages. A J-beta primer mix and a sample-barcoded 5' primer were used in a second PCR of about 6 to 12 cycles. TCRdb independently ran MiXCR on the 5' RACE reads; one entry per CDR3 protein. The table has some 1.1 million distinct CDR3 sequences, more than 30% seen once. Source material: blood. Source of these receptors: a man between 18 and 35 years old in good health.

J is TRBJ2-1 and V is TRBV4-3; maybe TRBD1 (5 bases). The CDR3 covers 15 residues. The germline CDR1 and CDR2 sequences are LGHNA and YSLEER. Trimming stripped 1 base from V and 5 bases from J, with 12 bases between. CDR3 amino acids: CASSQGTGYNNEQFF. CDR3 sequence (DNA): TGCGCCAGCAGCCAAGGCACAGGCTATAACAATGAGCAGTTCTTC.

A few counts support this clonotype. The chain links TRBV12-3 or TRBV12-4 to TRBJ2-7, with D unclear. V gave up 5 bases and J gave up 5 bases, with 7 bases separating them. The CDR3 is 11 amino acids. The CDR3 sequence is CASSVTNEQYF. The DNA of the CDR3 is TGTGCCAGCAGTGTAACCAACGAGCAGTACTTC.

The chain joins TRBV18 to TRBJ2-5; TRBD1 might be the D (5 bases). Germline V gene data show CDR1 as KGHSH and CDR2 as LQKENI. V lost 3 bases and J lost 5, with 13 bases in between. The CDR3 length is 14 residues. The CDR3 DNA sequence: TGTGCCAGCTCACCCGCAGGGAACGATGAGACCCAGTACTTC. Its translation: CASSPAGNDETQYF.

The gene calls are TRBV7-8 and TRBJ1-5; perhaps TRBD1 as D (6 bases). Trimming left V 4 bases short and J 0 bases short, with 16 bases between. This CDR3 has 17 residues. The germline V gene encodes CDR1 SGHVS and CDR2 FQNEAQ. In DNA form, the CDR3 reads TGTGCCAGCAGCTGGAGGGGGGACGTCTCTAGCAATCAGCCCCAGCATTTT. Amino acids: CASSWRGDVSSNQPQHF. The variable domain in full, completed from reference TRBV7-8 and TRBJ1-5, reads GAGVSQSPRYKVAKRGQDVALRCDPISGHVSLFWYQQALGQGPEFLTYFQNEAQLDKSGLPSDRFFAERPEGSVSTLKIQRTQQEDSAVYLCASSWRGDVSSNQPQHFGDGTRLSIL.

This clonotype was picked up a small number of times. The chain recombines TRBV6-1 with TRBJ1-1; D gene unclear. Germline lookup yields CDR1 MNHNS and CDR2 SASEGT. V was trimmed by 7 bases and J by 7 bases, leaving 16 bases between them. CDR3 size: 13 residues. The CDR3 region has the DNA TGTGCCAGCAACGGACGGGTGGACGGTGAAGCTTTCTTT. This translates into CASNGRVDGEAFF.

The gene calls are TRBV20-1 and TRBJ2-1; 8 bases agree with TRBD2. The J call is uncertain, as TRBJ2-7 better fits the DNA end. The germline V gene encodes CDR1 DFQATT and CDR2 SNEGSKA (reference sequence). This CDR3 has 16 amino acids. CDR3 in amino acids: CSATPLAGGSYNEQYF. For the CDR3, the DNA is TGCAGTGCTACTCCCCTCGCGGGGGGTTCCTACAATGAGCAGTACTTC.